This record covers a single T cell receptor beta chain. This record comes from a study of blood T cell repertoires in COVID-19. Study in general: Collection of acute and convalescent COVID-19 samples took place in the United States, Italy and Spain.

In the original workflow: The authors estimated nucleated cell counts from reference gene primer amplification. Clones were read by immunoSEQ multiplex PCR, and TCRdb kept only the in-frame ones, dropping some. The DNA gave D and trimming, while V, J and clone size come from that table. The sample carries under 65,000 clones, about four fifths recorded once. This CDR3 has 15 amino acids. Germline V lookup: CDR1 SGHNT, CDR2 YENEEA. Trimming removed 1 base from V and 6 bases from J; junction bases left unmatched: 6. Input material: peripheral blood. The receptor was derived from a woman aged 60-75 years with acute or convalescent COVID-19. V usage is TRBV11-3 and J usage is TRBJ2-1; 7 positions agree with TRBD2. The CDR3 is CASSLGGGPPNEQFF. CDR3 coding DNA: TGTGCCAGCAGCTTAGGCGGGGGTCCCCCCAATGAGCAGTTCTTC.